This passage covers 27 T cell receptor beta chains from one sample sequenced in a study of identifying expanded T cells in peripheral blood. The assay was immunoSEQ multiplex PCR, and TCRdb's table has in-frame clones only and misses some. The sample lists about 110,000 clones, roughly 90% occurring once. Source material: blood. The receptors originated from a person aged 18-70 years in good health.

The rearrangement links TRBV6-1 to TRBJ2-3; D gene ambiguous. The germline CDR1 and CDR2 sequences are MNHNS and SASEGT. CDR3 size: 15 residues. Trimming removed 7 bases from V and 4 bases from J, with 18 bases in between. The CDR3 sequence is CASTRAEVRSDTQYF. CDR3 coding DNA: TGTGCCAGCACTCGGGCCGAGGTCCGGTCAGATACGCAGTATTTT.

This clone showed up just a few times. The V call is TRBV19, the J call TRBJ1-5, with D tentatively TRBD1 (6 bases). CDR3 length: 17 residues. V was clipped by 0 bases and J by 0 bases, with 12 bases between them. Germline CDR1 LNHDA, CDR2 SQIVND (reference sequence). The CDR3 coding sequence is TGTGCCAGTAGTATAGATGGGGGACATAGTAGCAATCAGCCCCAGCATTTT. Residues: CASSIDGGHSSNQPQHF.

This chain joins TRBV7-2 and TRBJ1-3; TRBD1 matches at 8 bases. The CDR3 covers 16 residues. Germline loops: CDR1 SGHTA, CDR2 FQGNSA. V dropped 5 bases and J dropped 4; count of bases not matched to a gene: 10. This chain's CDR3 is CASSKSRDRSGNTIYF. The CDR3 DNA reads as TGTGCCAGCAGCAAGTCCCGGGACAGGTCCGGAAACACCATATATTTT.

V is TRBV5-6 and J is TRBJ2-5, with a tentative D call TRBD1 (7 bases). From germline, CDR1 is SGHDT and CDR2 YYEEEE. The V and J ends lost 3 bases and 4 bases respectively, with 16 bases between them. CDR3 length equals 15 residues. Here the CDR3 reads CASSWGVGGGETQYF. CDR3 nucleotides: TGTGCCAGCAGCTGGGGGGTAGGGGGCGGAGAGACCCAGTACTTC.

This clone was counted a few times. Written as DNA, the CDR3 is TGTGCCAGCAGCTTCAGCAGCAGTGAGCAGTTCTTC. Its translation: CASSFSSSEQFF. The chain carries TRBV7-9 and TRBJ2-1; D remains unclear. Germline lookup yields CDR1 SEHNR and CDR2 FQNEAQ (reference sequence). Between the trimmed V and J ends, which lost 3 bases and 9 bases, there was a span of 9 bases. The CDR3 is 12 amino acids. Full variable domain (remainder filled in from reference TRBV7-9 and TRBJ2-1): DTGVSQNPRHKITKRGQNVTFRCDPISEHNRLYWYRQTLGQGPEFLTYFQNEAQLEKSRLLSDRFSAERPKGSFSTLEIQRTEQGDSAMYLCASSFSSSEQFFGPGTRLTVL.

V gene TRBV7-2 combines with J gene TRBJ2-4; weak D call: TRBD2 (7 bases). The V end lost 3 bases, the J end lost 4 bases, and 16 bases lay between the germline ends. Germline CDR1 SGHTA, CDR2 FQGNSA. CDR3 length: 16 amino acids. The CDR3 DNA follows: TGTGCCAGCAGCTTGTCCCCCGGGGGGCCGAAAAACATTCAGTACTTC. Translation gives CASSLSPGGPKNIQYF.

J is TRBJ1-2 and V is TRBV7-9, with no clear D. CDR1 and CDR2 (germline): SEHNR, FQNEAQ (reference sequence). V was clipped by 8 bases and J by 8 bases, with 24 bases between them. The CDR3 covers 15 residues. The CDR3 region has the DNA TGTGCCAGCCAGCCGGCGGTCTCTCGGGTAGGGGGCTACACCTTC. This gives the protein CASQPAVSRVGGYTF.

V is TRBV19 and J is TRBJ2-1; D gene unclear. Trimming removed 0 bases at V and 7 bases at J, with 7 bases between. The V gene's germline CDR1 is LNHDA and CDR2 SQIVND (reference sequence). CDR3 length: 13 residues. DNA of the CDR3: TGTGCCAGTAGTATAGACCTGTTTAATGAGCAGTTCTTC. Translating gives CASSIDLFNEQFF. Together with reference TRBV19 and TRBJ2-1, the CDR3 gives the full variable domain: DGGITQSPKYLFRKEGQNVTLSCEQNLNHDAMYWYRQDPGQGLRLIYYSQIVNDFQKGDIAEGYSVSREKKESFPLTVTSAQKNPTAFYLCASSIDLFNEQFFGPGTRLTVL.

V gene TRBV7-2 combines with J gene TRBJ1-2; tentatively, D is TRBD1 (5 bases). V was cut by 0 bases and J by 2 bases, with 10 bases left in between. Looked up from germline, CDR1 is SGHTA and CDR2 is FQGNSA. CDR3 length: 15 amino acids. CDR3 DNA: TGTGCCAGCAGCTTAGCGCCCGGACAAAACTATGGCTACACCTTC. Translation: CASSLAPGQNYGYTF.

The chain employs TRBV28 and TRBJ1-3; 11 nucleotides match TRBD1. The V and J ends lost 6 bases and 11 bases, in that order; junction bases with no gene match: 3. CDR1 is MDHEN, CDR2 SYDVKM, per germline. The CDR3 runs to 12 residues. The CDR3 region has the DNA TGTGCCAGCAGGGACAGGGGGCAAGCCATATATTTT. Amino acids: CASRDRGQAIYF.

The V gene is TRBV27, the J gene TRBJ1-4; 11 nucleotides agree with TRBD1. Germline trimming cut 9 bases from V and 8 bases from J; bases unmatched to any gene: 11. This CDR3 has 15 amino acids. The germline CDR1 and CDR2 sequences are MNHEY and SMNVEV (reference sequence). CDR3 region: CASMGGTGGMEKLFF. CDR3 DNA: TGTGCCAGTATGGGAGGGACAGGGGGTATGGAAAAACTGTTTTTT.

The chain couples TRBV6-1 to TRBJ2-3, with D possibly matching TRBD2 (5 bases). CDR3 length: 12 amino acids. Germline lookup yields CDR1 MNHNS and CDR2 SASEGT. V was pared by 8 bases and J by 8 bases, with 14 bases between. CDR3 protein: CASLTEGSTQYF. CDR3 coding DNA: TGTGCCAGCCTAACCGAGGGCAGTACGCAGTATTTT.

This clone is a singleton in its sample. Mismatch with germline at one junction end may stem from a read error. The chain employs TRBV7-2 and TRBJ1-2; a weak D match, TRBD1 (5 bases). This CDR3 has 15 residues. CDR1 SGHTA and CDR2 FQGNSA come from the germline V gene. In nucleotides, the CDR3 is TGTGCCAGCAGCTTAGAAGTCTCCCGCCCCGGGGCCCCAGACTTC. Its protein is CASSLEVSRPGAPDF.

CDR3 amino acids: CAWSVQGTGVNEQFF. Here the CDR3 DNA reads TGTGCCTGGAGTGTCCAAGGGACAGGGGTAAATGAGCAGTTCTTC. The V call is TRBV30, the J call TRBJ2-1; 10 bases map to TRBD1. This CDR3 is 15 amino acids long. Per germline, CDR1 GTSNPN and CDR2 SVGIG (reference sequence). V lost 0 bases, J lost 7 bases, and 6 bases stayed unmatched. Full variable domain (outside the CDR3, taken from reference TRBV30 and TRBJ2-1): SQTIHQWPATLVQPVGSPLSLECTVEGTSNPNLYWYRQAAGRGLQLLFYSVGIGQISSEVPQNLSASRPQDRQFILSSKKLLLSDSGFYLCAWSVQGTGVNEQFFGPGTRLTVL.

This chain uses TRBV7-2 with TRBJ2-7; no clear D. Trimming removed 5 bases at V and 6 bases at J, with 8 bases between. Germline CDR1 is SGHTA and CDR2 is FQGNSA. The CDR3 totals 11 residues. Written as DNA, the CDR3 is TGTGCCAGCAGCCCGTTCAGCGAGCAGTACTTC. The encoded protein is CASSPFSEQYF. Together with reference TRBV7-2 and TRBJ2-7, the CDR3 gives the full variable domain: GAGVSQSPSNKVTEKGKDVELRCDPISGHTALYWYRQSLGQGLEFLIYFQGNSAPDKSGLPSDRFSAERTGGSVSTLTIQRTQQEDSAVYLCASSPFSEQYFGPGTRLTVT.

The chain combines TRBV19 with TRBJ1-2, with a tentative D call TRBD1 (5 bases). Germline-derived CDR1 and CDR2 are LNHDA and SQIVND (reference sequence). The CDR3 is 16 residues long. V was pared by 9 bases and J by 0 bases, with 20 bases between. In DNA form, the CDR3 reads TGTGCCAGCCTCCGCAGAAGCAGGGAATCTAACTATGGCTACACCTTC. Its protein is CASLRRSRESNYGYTF. Looking up the rest from reference TRBV19 and TRBJ1-2 gives the full variable domain: DGGITQSPKYLFRKEGQNVTLSCEQNLNHDAMYWYRQDPGQGLRLIYYSQIVNDFQKGDIAEGYSVSREKKESFPLTVTSAQKNPTAFYLCASLRRSRESNYGYTFGSGTRLTVV.

CDR3 sequence (DNA): TGTGCCAGCAGCTTATCATGGGACAGGGGGTCGCAGTACTTC. Amino acid sequence: CASSLSWDRGSQYF. J is TRBJ2-5 and V is TRBV11-2, with TRBD1 matching 11 bases. Trimming cost V 2 bases and J 11 bases; bases outside gene matches: 7. CDR1 and CDR2 from the germline V gene are SGHAT and FQNNGV. The CDR3 is 14 residues long.

This sequence joins TRBV4-3 and TRBJ2-1; unclear D gene. The CDR3 extends over 16 amino acids. Germline V CDR1 and CDR2: LGHNA, YSLEER. V lost 0 bases and J lost 0, with 9 bases in between. The CDR3 spells CASSQDGVNSYNEQFF. CDR3 nucleotide sequence: TGCGCCAGCAGCCAAGATGGGGTGAACTCCTACAATGAGCAGTTCTTC.

The chain combines TRBV11-3 with TRBJ2-1; no firm D call. V lost 3 bases and J lost 9, with 6 bases in between. CDR1 is SGHNT, CDR2 YENEEA, per germline. This CDR3 spans 11 amino acids. CDR3 loop: CASSFGPEQFF. CDR3 bases: TGTGCCAGCAGCTTCGGACCTGAGCAGTTCTTC. Supplemented by reference TRBV11-3 and TRBJ2-1, the full variable domain reads EAGVVQSPRYKIIEKKQPVAFWCNPISGHNTLYWYLQNLGQGPELLIRYENEEAVDDSQLPKDRFSAERLKGVDSTLKIQPAELGDSAVYLCASSFGPEQFFGPGTRLTVL.

This chain uses TRBV11-3 with TRBJ1-1, with D uncertain. The V end was cut by 8 bases, the J end by 3 bases, with 13 bases between. CDR1 is SGHNT and CDR2 is YENEEA in the germline V gene. The CDR3 runs to 13 residues. CDR3 in amino acids: CASGREAYTEAFF. The CDR3 bases are TGTGCCAGCGGAAGGGAGGCGTACACTGAAGCTTTCTTT.

The CDR3 is CASSQVGTLQSYTF. The CDR3 DNA reads as TGTGCCAGCAGCCAAGTCGGCACCCTCCAAAGCTACACCTTC. The chain joins TRBV4-2 to TRBJ1-2; unclear D gene. Germline assignment: CDR1 LGHNA and CDR2 YNFKEQ. V was trimmed by 1 base and J by 9 bases, leaving 15 bases between them. This CDR3 contains 14 residues.

The chain couples TRBV7-9 to TRBJ2-2, with 10 bases matching TRBD1. The CDR3 is 18 residues long. Germline V gene lookup returns CDR1 SEHNR and CDR2 FQNEAQ (reference sequence). The J segment lost 6 bases and the V segment lost 5 bases, leaving 15 bases of the junction unmatched. The CDR3 protein is CASSLPPTGQGRAGELFF. The CDR3 coding sequence is TGTGCCAGCAGCCTCCCCCCAACGGGACAGGGGCGCGCCGGGGAGCTGTTTTTT.

Only a few counts were recorded for this clone. The gene calls are TRBV6-5 and TRBJ1-2, with TRBD1 matching over 10 bases. From germline, CDR1 is MNHEY and CDR2 SVGAGI. The CDR3 runs 15 residues. The ends lost 0 bases at V and 3 bases at J; junction bases unmatched: 1. This CDR3 is CASSYSGQGDYGYTF. CDR3 DNA: TGTGCCAGCAGTTACTCTGGACAGGGGGACTATGGCTACACCTTC.

The genes are TRBV7-2 and TRBJ2-3; 9 bases agree with TRBD1. This CDR3 spans 18 amino acids. From germline, CDR1 is SGHTA and CDR2 FQGNSA. V was pared by 1 base and J by 4 bases, with 12 bases of the junction left unmatched. The CDR3 loop is CASSLVAHGTGRSDTQYF. For the CDR3, the DNA is TGTGCCAGCAGCTTAGTAGCACACGGGACAGGGCGATCAGATACGCAGTATTTT.

This clone was recorded a few times. The genes are TRBV7-2 and TRBJ2-6, with 10 bases lining up with TRBD2. The CDR3 runs 17 residues. The V segment lost 3 bases and the J segment 3 bases; nucleotides outside the gene matches: 5. The germline gives CDR1 SGHTA, CDR2 FQGNSA. CDR3 nucleotide sequence: TGTGCCAGCAGCTTCAGCGGGGGGGCTAATGGGGCCAACGTCCTGACTTTC. As protein: CASSFSGGANGANVLTF.

The V gene is TRBV7-2, the J gene TRBJ2-2, with TRBD2 identical over 11 bases. CDR3 size: 15 residues. The J segment lost 6 bases and the V segment lost 2 bases, leaving 2 bases of the junction unmatched. Germline V gives CDR1 SGHTA, CDR2 FQGNSA. CDR3 coding DNA: TGTGCCAGCAGCTTACTGACTAGCGGGGCCGGGGAGCTGTTTTTT. Protein product: CASSLLTSGAGELFF.

A few counts support this clone. The chain employs TRBV2 and TRBJ2-7; TRBD1 matches 10 bases. The CDR3 contains 13 residues. V gave up 7 bases and J gave up 5 bases; unmatched junction bases: 5. Germline-derived CDR1 and CDR2 are SNHLY and FYNNEI. The CDR3 DNA is TGTGCCAGCAATCCCGGGACAGGGGACGAGCAGTACTTC. This sequence encodes CASNPGTGDEQYF.